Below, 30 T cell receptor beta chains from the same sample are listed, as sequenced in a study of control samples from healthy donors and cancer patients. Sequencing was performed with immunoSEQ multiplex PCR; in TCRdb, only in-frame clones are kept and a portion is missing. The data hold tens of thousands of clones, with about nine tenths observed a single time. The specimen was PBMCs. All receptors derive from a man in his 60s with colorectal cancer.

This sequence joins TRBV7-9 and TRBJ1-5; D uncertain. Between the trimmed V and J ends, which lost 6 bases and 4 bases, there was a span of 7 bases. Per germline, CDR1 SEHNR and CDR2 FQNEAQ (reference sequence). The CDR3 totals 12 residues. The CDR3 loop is CASSSGNQPQHF. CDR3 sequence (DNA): TGTGCCAGCAGTAGTGGAAATCAGCCCCAGCATTTT.

CDR3 residues: CASSPRGGDTDTQYF. The CDR3 DNA is TGTGCCAGCAGCCCCCGGGGGGGTGACACAGATACGCAGTATTTT. The chain carries TRBV9 and TRBJ2-3, with TRBD2 matching over 8 bases. J gave up 2 bases and V 4 bases, and 6 bases lay outside the gene matches. The CDR3 sequence is 15 residues long. In germline, CDR1 is SGDLS, CDR2 YYNGEE.

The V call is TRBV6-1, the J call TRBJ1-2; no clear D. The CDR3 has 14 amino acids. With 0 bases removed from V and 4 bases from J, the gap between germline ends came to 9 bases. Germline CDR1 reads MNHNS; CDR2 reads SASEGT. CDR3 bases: TGTGCCAGCAGTGAAGCGCTGTGGGTCTATGGCTACACCTTC. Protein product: CASSEALWVYGYTF.

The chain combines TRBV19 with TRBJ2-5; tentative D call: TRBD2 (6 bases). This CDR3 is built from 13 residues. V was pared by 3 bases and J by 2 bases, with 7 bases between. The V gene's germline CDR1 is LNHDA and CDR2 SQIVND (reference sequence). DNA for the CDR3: TGTGCCAGTAGTATGGGAGGACAAGAGACCCAGTACTTC. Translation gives CASSMGGQETQYF.

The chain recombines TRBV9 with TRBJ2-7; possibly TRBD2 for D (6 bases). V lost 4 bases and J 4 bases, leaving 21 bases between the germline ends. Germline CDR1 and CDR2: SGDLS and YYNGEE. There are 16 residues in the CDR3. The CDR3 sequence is CASSPRGDGLTYEQYF. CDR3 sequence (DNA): TGTGCCAGCAGCCCCCGCGGGGACGGACTGACTTACGAGCAGTACTTC.

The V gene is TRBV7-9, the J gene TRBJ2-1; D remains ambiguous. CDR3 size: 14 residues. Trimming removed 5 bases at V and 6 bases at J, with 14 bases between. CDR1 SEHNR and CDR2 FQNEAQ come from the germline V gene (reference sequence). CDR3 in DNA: TGTGCCAGCAGCACTGAACGGGCCGGCAATGAGCAGTTCTTC. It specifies CASSTERAGNEQFF.

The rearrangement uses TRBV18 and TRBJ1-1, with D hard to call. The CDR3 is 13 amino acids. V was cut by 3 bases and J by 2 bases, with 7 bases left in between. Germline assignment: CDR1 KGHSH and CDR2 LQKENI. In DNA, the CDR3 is TGTGCCAGCTCACCGTGGAGAAACACTGAAGCTTTCTTT. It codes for CASSPWRNTEAFF. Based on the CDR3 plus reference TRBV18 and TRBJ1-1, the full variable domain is NAGVMQNPRHLVRRRGQEARLRCSPMKGHSHVYWYRQLPEEGLKFMVYLQKENIIDESGMPKERFSAEFPKEGPSILRIQQVVRGDSAAYFCASSPWRNTEAFFGQGTRLTVV.

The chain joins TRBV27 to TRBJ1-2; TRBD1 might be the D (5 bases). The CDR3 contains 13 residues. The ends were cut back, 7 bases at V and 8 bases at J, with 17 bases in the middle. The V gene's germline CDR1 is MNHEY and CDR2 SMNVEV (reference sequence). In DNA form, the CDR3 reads TGTGCCAGCAAATCCTCGACAGAAGGGGGCTACACCTTC. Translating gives CASKSSTEGGYTF.

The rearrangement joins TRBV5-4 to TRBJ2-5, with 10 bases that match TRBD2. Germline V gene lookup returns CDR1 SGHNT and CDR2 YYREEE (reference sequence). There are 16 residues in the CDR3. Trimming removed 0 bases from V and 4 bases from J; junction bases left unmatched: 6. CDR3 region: CASSLGASGGLETQYF. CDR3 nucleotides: TGTGCCAGCAGCTTGGGGGCTAGCGGGGGCTTAGAGACCCAGTACTTC.

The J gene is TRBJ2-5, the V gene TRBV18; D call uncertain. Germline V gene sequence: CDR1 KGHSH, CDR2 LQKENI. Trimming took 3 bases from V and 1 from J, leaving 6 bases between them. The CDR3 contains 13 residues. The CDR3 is CASSPNIQETQYF. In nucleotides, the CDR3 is TGTGCCAGCTCACCTAACATCCAAGAGACCCAGTACTTC.

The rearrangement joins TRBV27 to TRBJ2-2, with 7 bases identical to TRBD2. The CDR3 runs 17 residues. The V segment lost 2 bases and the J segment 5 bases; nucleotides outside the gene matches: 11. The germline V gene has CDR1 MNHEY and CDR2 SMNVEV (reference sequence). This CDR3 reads CASSLKRGPGGTGELFF. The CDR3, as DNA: TGTGCCAGCAGTTTAAAGCGGGGCCCCGGGGGGACCGGGGAGCTGTTTTTT.

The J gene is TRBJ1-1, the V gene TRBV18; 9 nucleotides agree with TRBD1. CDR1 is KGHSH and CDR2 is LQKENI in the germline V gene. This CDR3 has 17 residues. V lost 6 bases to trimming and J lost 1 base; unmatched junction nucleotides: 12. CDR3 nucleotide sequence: TGTGCCAGCTCCCAACGAGAACAGGGGGCAGGGAACACTGAAGCTTTCTTT. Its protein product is CASSQREQGAGNTEAFF.

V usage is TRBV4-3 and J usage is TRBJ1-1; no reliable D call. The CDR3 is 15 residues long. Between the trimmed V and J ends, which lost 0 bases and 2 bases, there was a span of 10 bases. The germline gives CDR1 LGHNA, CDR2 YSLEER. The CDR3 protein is CASSQDRAGNTEAFF. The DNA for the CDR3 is TGCGCCAGCAGCCAAGATAGGGCAGGTAACACTGAAGCTTTCTTT.

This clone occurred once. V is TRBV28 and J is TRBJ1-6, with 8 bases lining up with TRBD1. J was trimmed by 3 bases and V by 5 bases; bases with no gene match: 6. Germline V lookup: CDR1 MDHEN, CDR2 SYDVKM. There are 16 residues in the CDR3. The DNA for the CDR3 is TGTGCCAGCAGTCCCTCTGGGACAGGCTATAATTCACCCCTCCACTTT. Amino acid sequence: CASSPSGTGYNSPLHF.

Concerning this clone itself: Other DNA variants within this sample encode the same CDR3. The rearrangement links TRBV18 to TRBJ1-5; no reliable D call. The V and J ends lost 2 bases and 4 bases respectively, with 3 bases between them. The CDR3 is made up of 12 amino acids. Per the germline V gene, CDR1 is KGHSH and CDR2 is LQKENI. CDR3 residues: CASSPGNQPQHF. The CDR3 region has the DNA TGTGCCAGCTCACCAGGGAATCAGCCCCAGCATTTT.

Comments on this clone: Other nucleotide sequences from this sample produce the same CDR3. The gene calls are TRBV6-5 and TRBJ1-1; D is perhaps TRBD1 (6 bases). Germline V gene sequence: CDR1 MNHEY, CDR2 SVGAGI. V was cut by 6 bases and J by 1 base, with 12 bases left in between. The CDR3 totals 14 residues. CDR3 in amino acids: CASSSGGRNTEAFF. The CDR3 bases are TGTGCCAGCAGCTCGGGGGGGCGGAACACTGAAGCTTTCTTT.

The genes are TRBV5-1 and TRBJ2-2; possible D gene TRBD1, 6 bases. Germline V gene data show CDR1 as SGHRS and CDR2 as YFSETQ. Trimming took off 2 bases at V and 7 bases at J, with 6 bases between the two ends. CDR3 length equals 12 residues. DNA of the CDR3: TGCGCCAGCAGCTTAGGGGGCGGGGAGCTGTTTTTT. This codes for CASSLGGGELFF.

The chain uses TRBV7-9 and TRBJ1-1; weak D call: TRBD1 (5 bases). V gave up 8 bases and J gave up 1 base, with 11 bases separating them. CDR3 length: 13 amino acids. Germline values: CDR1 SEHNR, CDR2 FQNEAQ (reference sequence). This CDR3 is CASFGGENTEAFF. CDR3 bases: TGTGCCAGCTTCGGGGGGGAGAACACTGAAGCTTTCTTT. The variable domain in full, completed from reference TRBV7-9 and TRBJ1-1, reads DTGVSQNPRHKITKRGQNVTFRCDPISEHNRLYWYRQTLGQGPEFLTYFQNEAQLEKSRLLSDRFSAERPKGSFSTLEIQRTEQGDSAMYLCASFGGENTEAFFGQGTRLTVV.

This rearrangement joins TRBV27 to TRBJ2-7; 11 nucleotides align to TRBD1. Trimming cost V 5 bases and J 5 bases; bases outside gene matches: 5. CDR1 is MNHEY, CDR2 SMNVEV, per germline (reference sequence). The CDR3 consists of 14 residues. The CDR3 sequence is CASSPRDRGDEQYF. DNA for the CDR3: TGTGCCAGCAGTCCCCGGGACAGGGGGGACGAGCAGTACTTC.

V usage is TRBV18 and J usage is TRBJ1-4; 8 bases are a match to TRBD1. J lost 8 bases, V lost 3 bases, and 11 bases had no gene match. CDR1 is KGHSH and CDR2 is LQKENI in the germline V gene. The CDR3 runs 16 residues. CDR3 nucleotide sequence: TGTGCCAGCTCACCCCCTCTACAGGGGGTATCGGAAAAACTGTTTTTT. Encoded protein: CASSPPLQGVSEKLFF.

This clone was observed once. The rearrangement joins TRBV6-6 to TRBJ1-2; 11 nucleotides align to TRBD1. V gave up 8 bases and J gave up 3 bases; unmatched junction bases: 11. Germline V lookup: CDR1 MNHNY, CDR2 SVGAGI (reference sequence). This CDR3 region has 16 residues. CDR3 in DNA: TGTGCCAGCGGGCGAGGACAGGGGGCGGGAGACTATGGCTACACCTTC. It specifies CASGRGQGAGDYGYTF.

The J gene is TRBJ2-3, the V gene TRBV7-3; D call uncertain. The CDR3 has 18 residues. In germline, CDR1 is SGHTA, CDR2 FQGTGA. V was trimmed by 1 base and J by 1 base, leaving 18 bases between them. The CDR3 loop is CASSLMGRQSGGTDTQYF. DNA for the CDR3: TGTGCCAGCAGCTTAATGGGTAGGCAGAGTGGGGGCACAGATACGCAGTATTTT.

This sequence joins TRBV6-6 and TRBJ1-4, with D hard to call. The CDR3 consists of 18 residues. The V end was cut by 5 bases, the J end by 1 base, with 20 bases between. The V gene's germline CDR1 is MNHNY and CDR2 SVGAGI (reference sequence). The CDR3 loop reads CASSRGPSPSRTNEKLFF. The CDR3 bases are TGTGCCAGCAGTCGAGGCCCCTCACCGTCGAGAACTAATGAAAAACTGTTTTTT.

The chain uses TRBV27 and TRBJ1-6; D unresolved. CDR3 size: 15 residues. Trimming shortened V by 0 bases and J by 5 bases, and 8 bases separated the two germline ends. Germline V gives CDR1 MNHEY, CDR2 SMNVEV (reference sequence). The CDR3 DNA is TGTGCCAGCAGTTTATCGGGAAGTCATAATTCACCCCTCCACTTT. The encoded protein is CASSLSGSHNSPLHF.

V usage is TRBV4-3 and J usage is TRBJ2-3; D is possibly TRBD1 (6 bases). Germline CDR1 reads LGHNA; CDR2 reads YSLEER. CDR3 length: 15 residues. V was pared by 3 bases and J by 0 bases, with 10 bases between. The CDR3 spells CASSQGAASTDTQYF. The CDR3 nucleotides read TGCGCCAGCAGCCAGGGGGCAGCTAGCACAGATACGCAGTATTTT.

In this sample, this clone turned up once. CDR3 residues: CASSQEGGLAGAEKLFF. The CDR3 DNA follows: TGTGCCAGCAGCCAAGAAGGAGGCTTGGCAGGGGCTGAAAAACTGTTTTTT. The V call is TRBV3-1 (or the pseudogene TRBV3-2), the J call TRBJ1-4; tentative D call: TRBD1 (6 bases). Between the trimmed V and J ends, which lost 0 bases and 7 bases, there was a span of 18 bases. The CDR3 length is 17 residues. Germline V gene sequence: CDR1 LGHDT, CDR2 YNNKEL (reference sequence).

CDR3 amino acids: CASSQRAGGLYEQYF. The CDR3 DNA follows: TGCGCCAGCAGCCAAAGGGCGGGGGGGCTCTACGAGCAGTACTTC. This chain links TRBV4-1 with TRBJ2-7; TRBD2 matches 9 bases. Germline V gives CDR1 MGHRA, CDR2 YSYEKL. V trimming: 2 bases; J trimming: 3 bases; junction bases outside the gene matches: 5. There are 15 residues in the CDR3.

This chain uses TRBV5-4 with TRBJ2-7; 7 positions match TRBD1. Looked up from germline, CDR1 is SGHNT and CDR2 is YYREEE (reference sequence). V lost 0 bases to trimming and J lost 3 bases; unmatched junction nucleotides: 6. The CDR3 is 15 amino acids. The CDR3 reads CASSLEPGQIYEQYF. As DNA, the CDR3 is TGTGCCAGCAGCTTGGAACCGGGACAGATCTACGAGCAGTACTTC.

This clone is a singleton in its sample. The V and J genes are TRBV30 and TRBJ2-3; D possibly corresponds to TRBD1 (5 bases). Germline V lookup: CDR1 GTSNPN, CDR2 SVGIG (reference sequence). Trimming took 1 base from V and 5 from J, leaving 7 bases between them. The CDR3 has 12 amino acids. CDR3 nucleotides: TGTGCCTGGAGTGAGGGGTTAGATACGCAGTATTTT. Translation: CAWSEGLDTQYF.

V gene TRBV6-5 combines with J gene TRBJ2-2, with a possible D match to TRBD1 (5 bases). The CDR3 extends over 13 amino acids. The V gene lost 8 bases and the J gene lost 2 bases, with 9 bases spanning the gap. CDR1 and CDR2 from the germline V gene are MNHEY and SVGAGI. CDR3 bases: TGTGCCAGCGGACAACATAACACCGGGGAGCTGTTTTTT. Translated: CASGQHNTGELFF.